The following is a T cell receptor beta chain sequence with its context. V was cut by 9 bases and J by 2 bases, with 11 bases left in between. Germline V gene data show CDR1 as LNHDA and CDR2 as SQIVND (reference sequence). This CDR3 has 13 residues. This sample is drawn from a study of T cell changes during pregnancy in multiple sclerosis. The repertoire was sequenced with immunoSEQ multiplex PCR; TCRdb's copy has only in-frame clones and lacks some. The table includes about 110,000 clones, roughly nine tenths detected once. The chain is built from TRBV19 and TRBJ1-3, with D tentatively TRBD1 (5 bases). The sequenced sample was peripheral blood, obtained after pregnancy. The source of this sequence is a female donor with multiple sclerosis, enrolled in a pregnancy study. In DNA form, the CDR3 reads TGTGCCAGCAGCAGGGAAGCTGGAAACACCATATATTTT. Its protein product is CASSREAGNTIYF.